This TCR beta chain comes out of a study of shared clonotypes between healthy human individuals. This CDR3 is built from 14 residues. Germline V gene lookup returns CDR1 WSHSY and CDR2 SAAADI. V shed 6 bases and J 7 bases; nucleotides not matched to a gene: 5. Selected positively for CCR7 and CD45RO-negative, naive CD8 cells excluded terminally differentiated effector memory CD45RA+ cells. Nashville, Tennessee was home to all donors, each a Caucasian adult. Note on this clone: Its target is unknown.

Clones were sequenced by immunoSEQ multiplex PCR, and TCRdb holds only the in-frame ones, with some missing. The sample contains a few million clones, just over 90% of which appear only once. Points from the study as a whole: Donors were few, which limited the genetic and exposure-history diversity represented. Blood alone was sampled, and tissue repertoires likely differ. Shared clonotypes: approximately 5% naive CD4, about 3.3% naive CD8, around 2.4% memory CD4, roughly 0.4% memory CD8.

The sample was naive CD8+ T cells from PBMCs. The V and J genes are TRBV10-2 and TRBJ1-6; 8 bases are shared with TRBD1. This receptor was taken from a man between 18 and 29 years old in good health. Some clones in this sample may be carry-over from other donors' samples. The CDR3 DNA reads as TGCGCCAGCAGCCTGACAGGGGCCAATTCACCCCTCCACTTT. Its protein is CASSLTGANSPLHF.